These 9 T cell receptor beta chains came from one sample sequenced in a study of identical twins (dated by TCRdb to the mid-2010s). Receptors were amplified or captured by 5' RACE. The instrument given in TCRdb is Illumina HiSeq 2000. Using fastp trimming at Q25 and MiXCR clonotype assembly, TCRdb reanalyzed the public sequencing data and kept in-frame beta chains. A single entry per CDR3 protein holds the most common genes and DNA from its merged rows. A total of some 250,000 distinct CDR3 sequences appear in this sample, over 9.5% of them only once. The top ten hold about 4.1% of the sample. This sample was shared with a second study, whose subject was yellow fever vaccine responses in identical twins.

The sample comprised memory (CD45RO+) T cells sorted from blood. This specimen's cell subset or site label, interpreted: CD45RO+ enriched T cells. Receptors were obtained from a woman aged 18-35 years in good health.

This clonotype came up a few times. For the CDR3, the DNA is TGTGCCAGCACCCTAGCCGAGGATAGCTCCTACGAGCAGTACTTC. Its translation is CASTLAEDSSYEQYF. The chain couples TRBV2 to TRBJ2-7, with D possibly being TRBD2 (5 bases). Germline-derived CDR1 and CDR2 are SNHLY and FYNNEI. V gave up 7 bases and J gave up 0 bases, with 16 bases separating them. The CDR3 sequence is 15 residues long.

The gene calls are TRBV6-2 or TRBV6-3 and TRBJ2-1, with D possibly called TRBD1 or TRBD2 (5 bases each). V was trimmed by 5 bases and J by 4 bases, leaving 12 bases between them. The germline gives CDR1 MNHEY, CDR2 SVGEGT. The CDR3 contains 14 residues. CDR3 in amino acids: CASSSRDAYNEQFF. The CDR3 coding sequence is TGTGCCAGCAGTAGCCGGGACGCTTACAATGAGCAGTTCTTC.

This clonotype was counted many times. The chain employs TRBV3-1 and TRBJ1-1; D not certain. The V end was cut by 1 base, the J end by 0 bases, with 9 bases between. The CDR3 loop spans 15 amino acids. CDR1 and CDR2 from the germline V gene are LGHDT and YNNKEL (reference sequence). In DNA form, the CDR3 reads TGTGCCAGCAGCCAAGGGTACAGAATGAACACTGAAGCTTTCTTT. Its protein is CASSQGYRMNTEAFF. Full variable domain (remainder filled in from reference TRBV3-1 and TRBJ1-1): DTAVSQTPKYLVTQMGNDKSIKCEQNLGHDTMYWYKQDSKKFLKIMFSYNNKELIINETVPNRFSPKSPDKAHLNLHINSLELGDSAVYFCASSQGYRMNTEAFFGQGTRLTVV.

This clonotype has a count of ten or more. The chain carries TRBV11-2 and TRBJ2-4; TRBD2 might be the D (6 bases). This CDR3 spans 16 amino acids. The germline gives CDR1 SGHAT, CDR2 FQNNGV. With 5 bases removed from V and 1 base from J, the gap between germline ends came to 15 bases. Here the CDR3 DNA reads TGTGCCAGCAGCCCGGGCGCGGGACTGGCCAAAAACATTCAGTACTTC. Its protein is CASSPGAGLAKNIQYF.

This clonotype was detected only a few times. The J gene is TRBJ2-1, the V gene TRBV7-2; 11 bases are a match to TRBD2. This CDR3 is built from 15 residues. Germline values: CDR1 SGHTA, CDR2 FQGNSA. V was pared by 5 bases and J by 5 bases, with 5 bases of the junction left unmatched. The CDR3 bases are TGTGCCAGCAGCGAGACTAGCGGGATCGACAATGAGCAGTTCTTC. It specifies CASSETSGIDNEQFF.

This clonotype was found many times. CDR3 nucleotide sequence: TGTGCCAGCAGTCTAGGGCAACAGACCTACGAGCAGTACTTC. The encoded protein is CASSLGQQTYEQYF. The chain recombines TRBV6-2 or TRBV6-3 with TRBJ2-7; no reliable D call. Germline CDR1 MNHEY, CDR2 SVGEGT. There are 14 residues in the CDR3. The V end was cut by 5 bases, the J end by 2 bases, with 13 bases between.

By its share, this clonotype is medium-sized. The V gene is TRBV4-1, the J gene TRBJ2-1, with a possible D match to TRBD2 (7 bases). V was shortened by 6 bases and J by 3 bases, with 12 bases between the two germline ends. Germline V gives CDR1 MGHRA, CDR2 YSYEKL. This CDR3 contains 14 residues. Here the CDR3 reads CASRGEGDYNEQFF. CDR3 bases: TGCGCCAGCAGGGGGGAGGGGGACTACAATGAGCAGTTCTTC.

The V call is TRBV4-1, the J call TRBJ2-7; D tentatively fits TRBD1 or TRBD2 (5 bases each). V was pared by 4 bases and J by 0 bases, with 22 bases between. Per germline, CDR1 MGHRA and CDR2 YSYEKL. The CDR3 is 18 amino acids. CDR3: CASSRMAGGPFYSYEQYF. The CDR3 bases are TGCGCCAGCAGCCGAATGGCTGGGGGACCCTTCTACTCCTACGAGCAGTACTTC.

The rearrangement joins TRBV2 to TRBJ2-5; 7 nucleotides line up with TRBD1. The J segment lost 5 bases and the V segment lost 7 bases, leaving 13 bases of the junction unmatched. The CDR3 extends over 15 amino acids. From germline, CDR1 is SNHLY and CDR2 FYNNEI. CDR3 sequence: CASTARQGVVETQYF. The CDR3 DNA follows: TGTGCCAGCACGGCCCGGCAGGGGGTCGTTGAGACCCAGTACTTC. Variable domain in full (rest from reference TRBV2 and TRBJ2-5): EPEVTQTPSHQVTQMGQEVILRCVPISNHLYFYWYRQILGQKVEFLVSFYNNEISEKSEIFDDQFSVERPDGSNFTLKIRSTKLEDSAMYFCASTARQGVVETQYFGPGTRLLVL.